The 19 T cell receptor beta chains presented below share a single source sample, sequenced in a study of T cells after yellow fever vaccination. Each CDR3 protein gets one entry after TCRdb re-called the 5' RACE reads with MiXCR. The data contain about 220,000 distinct CDR3 sequences, roughly 6.3% of them seen just once; the ten biggest clones take up 1% to 1.2%. Source: CD4+ T cells sorted from PBMCs, taken on the day of the yellow fever booster vaccination. All receptors come from a man aged 25 to 45 who received the YFV17D yellow fever vaccine.

This clonotype occurred a few times. This sequence joins TRBV10-3 and TRBJ2-5, with 7 bases that match TRBD1. The V segment lost 5 bases and the J segment 3 bases; nucleotides outside the gene matches: 3. The V gene's germline CDR1 is ENHRY and CDR2 SYGVKD. The CDR3 loop spans 13 amino acids. CDR3 loop: CAISPGQEETQYF. DNA for the CDR3: TGTGCCATCAGTCCAGGACAGGAAGAGACCCAGTACTTC.

This clonotype was seen a handful of times. This chain uses TRBV6-6 with TRBJ2-3; D is undetermined. This CDR3 has 10 residues. V was clipped by 8 bases and J by 4 bases, with 4 bases between them. Germline CDR1 MNHNY, CDR2 SVGAGI (reference sequence). CDR3 sequence (DNA): TGTGCCAGCTTTCCAGATACGCAGTATTTT. Amino acids: CASFPDTQYF.

This clonotype came up a few times. The CDR3 loop reads CASSQARAGTIRSGELFF. The CDR3, as DNA: TGCGCCAGCAGCCAGGCAAGGGCAGGAACTATTCGCTCCGGGGAGCTGTTTTTT. This chain uses TRBV4-3 with TRBJ2-2; D is unclear. There are 18 residues in the CDR3. Per the germline V gene, CDR1 is LGHNA and CDR2 is YSLEER. Trimming removed 3 bases from V and 6 bases from J, with 23 bases in between.

This clonotype was detected a few times. The V gene is TRBV5-6, the J gene TRBJ2-7; TRBD1 matches 8 bases. V was pared by 0 bases and J by 7 bases, with 6 bases of the junction left unmatched. CDR1 and CDR2 from the germline V gene are SGHDT and YYEEEE. The length of the CDR3 is 14 residues. CDR3 region: CASSLGQGAWEQYF. The CDR3 DNA is TGTGCCAGCAGCTTGGGCCAGGGGGCCTGGGAGCAGTACTTC.

This clonotype was observed many times. The chain is built from TRBV12-3 or TRBV12-4 and TRBJ2-5; D assignment may be TRBD1 or TRBD2 (9 bases each). V lost 5 bases, J lost 2 bases, and 27 bases lay in between. There are 19 residues in the CDR3. The CDR3 nucleotides are TGTGCCAGCAGTCTGGACAGGGGCAGACTAGCGGCCACTCAAGAGACCCAGTACTTC. As protein: CASSLDRGRLAATQETQYF.

This clonotype was seen only a few times. This CDR3 reads CASSPTGGEGYGYTF. The CDR3 DNA is TGTGCCAGCTCCCCGACAGGGGGCGAAGGGTATGGCTACACCTTC. The chain couples TRBV18 to TRBJ1-2; TRBD1 matches 10 bases. Germline trimming cut 6 bases from V and 5 bases from J; bases unmatched to any gene: 9. The CDR3 totals 15 residues. The germline V gene encodes CDR1 KGHSH and CDR2 LQKENI.

This clonotype was picked up a small number of times. The CDR3 region is CASSQVTSGNTDTQYF. For the CDR3, the DNA is TGCGCCAGCAGCCAAGTTACTAGCGGGAACACAGATACGCAGTATTTT. This chain links TRBV4-3 with TRBJ2-3, with 10 bases aligning to TRBD2. In germline, CDR1 is LGHNA, CDR2 YSLEER. The CDR3 is made up of 16 amino acids. Losses at the gene ends were 1 base for V and 2 bases for J; bases not matched to a gene: 3.

The rearrangement joins TRBV7-9 to TRBJ2-7; TRBD2 agrees at 9 bases. Germline V lookup: CDR1 SEHNR, CDR2 FQNEAQ (reference sequence). The CDR3 covers 15 residues. V shed 1 base, J shed 2 bases, and the junction held 3 bases outside the gene matches. The CDR3 region has the DNA TGTGCCAGCAGCTTAGAAGCGGGAGGAACCTACGAGCAGTACTTC. It yields the protein CASSLEAGGTYEQYF. Using reference TRBV7-9 and TRBJ2-7 for the parts outside the CDR3, the full variable domain is DTGVSQNPRHKITKRGQNVTFRCDPISEHNRLYWYRQTLGQGPEFLTYFQNEAQLEKSRLLSDRFSAERPKGSFSTLEIQRTEQGDSAMYLCASSLEAGGTYEQYFGPGTRLTVT.

The genes are TRBV7-3 and TRBJ2-3; TRBD2 agrees at 10 bases. The CDR3 sequence is 16 residues long. V shed 4 bases and J 0 bases; nucleotides not matched to a gene: 4. Germline V gene sequence: CDR1 SGHTA, CDR2 FQGTGA. The CDR3 DNA reads as TGTGCCAGCAGCTCCCAAGCGGGGGGGAGCACAGATACGCAGTATTTT. Translation: CASSSQAGGSTDTQYF.

This rearrangement joins TRBV3-1 to TRBJ1-1; D remains unclear. The length of the CDR3 is 14 residues. The V and J ends lost 1 base and 1 base respectively, with 7 bases between them. From germline, CDR1 is LGHDT and CDR2 YNNKEL (reference sequence). CDR3 region: CASSQVSQNTEAFF. CDR3 in DNA: TGTGCCAGCAGCCAAGTCAGCCAGAACACTGAAGCTTTCTTT.

This clonotype showed up many times. V usage is TRBV28 and J usage is TRBJ2-2, with 7 bases aligning to TRBD2. Germline V lookup: CDR1 MDHEN, CDR2 SYDVKM. V lost 3 bases and J lost 6; bases outside the gene matches: 10. The CDR3 runs to 16 residues. This chain's CDR3 is CASSFHGVAGPGELFF. The CDR3 nucleotides are TGTGCCAGCAGTTTCCACGGGGTAGCGGGTCCCGGGGAGCTGTTTTTT.

This clonotype was seen only a few times. The chain links TRBV20-1 to TRBJ2-5, with 11 bases that match TRBD2. V trimming: 1 base; J trimming: 5 bases; junction bases outside the gene matches: 9. The CDR3 runs 16 residues. The germline gives CDR1 DFQATT, CDR2 SNEGSKA (reference sequence). CDR3 region: CSARGTLAGVWETQYF. CDR3 sequence (DNA): TGCAGTGCTAGAGGGACACTAGCGGGAGTTTGGGAGACCCAGTACTTC.

This clonotype was seen at least ten times. This chain joins TRBV7-8 and TRBJ2-3; no clear D. Trimming shortened V by 0 bases and J by 1 base, and 5 bases separated the two germline ends. The CDR3 totals 14 residues. The germline V gene has CDR1 SGHVS and CDR2 FQNEAQ. The CDR3 DNA is TGTGCCAGCAGCTTAGCATTCGGCACAGATACGCAGTATTTT. This encodes CASSLAFGTDTQYF.

At least ten counts were recorded for this clonotype. V gene TRBV12-3 or TRBV12-4 combines with J gene TRBJ2-7; tentatively, D is TRBD1 (5 bases). The CDR3 loop spans 14 amino acids. V dropped 4 bases and J dropped 2 bases, with 12 bases sitting between them. DNA for the CDR3: TGTGCCAGCAGTTATCAGGGTAGTACCTACGAGCAGTACTTC. Protein: CASSYQGSTYEQYF.

In this sample, this clonotype turned up a few times. V is TRBV20-1 and J is TRBJ1-2; the match to TRBD1 covers 9 bases. The CDR3 spans 13 residues. The ends lost 2 bases at V and 5 bases at J; junction bases unmatched: 3. Germline lookup yields CDR1 DFQATT and CDR2 SNEGSKA (reference sequence). CDR3 residues: CSARPTGGYGYTF. CDR3 bases: TGCAGTGCTAGACCGACAGGGGGGTATGGCTACACCTTC.

This clonotype has only a few counts. The chain has TRBV7-2 and TRBJ2-5; 11 positions agree with TRBD1. With 3 bases clipped from V and 7 bases from J, the junction kept 7 bases outside the gene matches. Germline loops: CDR1 SGHTA, CDR2 FQGNSA. This CDR3 has 15 amino acids. CDR3 coding DNA: TGTGCCAGCAGCTTGTTGGGACAGGGGGTCGGGACCCAGTACTTC. This sequence encodes CASSLLGQGVGTQYF.

Only one count was recorded for this clonotype. A much larger clone lies a single base off, so this may be a read error. The missing conserved phenylalanine or tryptophan at the end of this CDR3 makes a read error likely. The rearrangement joins TRBV20-1 to TRBJ2-1, with 9 bases fitting TRBD1. This CDR3 spans 14 amino acids. V was clipped by 6 bases and J by 6 bases; unmatched bases: 9. The germline V gene encodes CDR1 DFQATT and CDR2 SNEGSKA (reference sequence). The CDR3 sequence is CSALPGQGRNEQFL. DNA of the CDR3: TGCAGTGCCTTGCCGGGACAGGGACGCAATGAGCAGTTCCTC.

Ten or more counts support this clonotype. V is TRBV28 and J is TRBJ2-1; D may be TRBD2 (5 bases). Germline V gives CDR1 MDHEN, CDR2 SYDVKM. This CDR3 region has 15 residues. V was clipped by 1 base and J by 7 bases, with 14 bases between them. DNA for the CDR3: TGTGCCAGCAGTTTATTCCAGCGGACCGCGAATGAGCAGTTCTTC. It translates to CASSLFQRTANEQFF.

The sample holds many counts of this clonotype. The rearrangement joins TRBV9 to TRBJ2-5; maybe TRBD2 (6 bases). Germline-derived CDR1 and CDR2 are SGDLS and YYNGEE. The CDR3 covers 14 residues. Trimming left V 4 bases short and J 4 bases short, with 14 bases between. As DNA, the CDR3 is TGTGCCAGCAGCTCCAGACTAGAAGGAGAGACCCAGTACTTC. Its protein product is CASSSRLEGETQYF.